Described below is a single T cell receptor (beta chain) sequence and its context. Its antigen is not identified. The sample is drawn from a study of beta chain features in type 1 diabetes. Germline assignment: CDR1 SGDLS and CDR2 YYNGEE. The CDR3 has 14 amino acids. Trimming left V 2 bases short and J 0 bases short, with 7 bases between. General study points: Across all four CD4+ subsets, people with type 1 diabetes showed modestly shorter TCRB CDR3s.

Of the isolated RNA, all was reverse transcribed, and so the sequenced material was expressed TCRB transcripts. Naive, central memory and regulatory T cell samples produced a mean of approximately 3.9 million reads. Libraries were prepared by immunoSEQ multiplex PCR; TCRdb keeps only in-frame clonotypes and omits some of them. This sample carries hundreds of thousands of clones, about an eighth of them seen once, and the ten largest clones take 0.022%. Material: naive CD4+ T cells from blood. The chain recombines TRBV9 with TRBJ2-3; D is unresolved. The receptor's source is a man between 18 and 29 years old with type 1 diabetes. CDR3 in DNA: TGTGCCAGCAGCGTGACTGCCAGCACAGATACGCAGTATTTT. Translation: CASSVTASTDTQYF. The full variable domain, completed using reference TRBV9 and TRBJ2-3, is DSGVTQTPKHLITATGQRVTLRCSPRSGDLSVYWYQQSLDQGLQFLIQYYNGEERAKGNILERFSAQQFPDLHSELNLSSLELGDSALYFCASSVTASTDTQYFGPGTRLTVL.